The present entry profiles one T cell receptor (beta chain) with its context. Authors' data handling: Amplification of reference gene primers provided the estimated nucleated cell counts. Repertoires were generated with immunoSEQ multiplex PCR, while TCRdb's copy carries only in-frame clones and drops some. V and J calls and clone size are those listed in that table; D and trimming were worked out from the DNA. There are roughly 120,000 clones in the sample; around 80% occur only once, and less than 2% lies in the top ten. Germline lookup yields CDR1 LNHDA and CDR2 SQIVND (reference sequence). This CDR3 is built from 15 residues. V lost 5 bases and J lost 0, with 10 bases in between. This entry comes from a study of blood T cell repertoires in COVID-19. Study details: From the United States, Italy and Spain came samples of acute and convalescent COVID-19. T cells, B-cell-depleted T cells, or PBMCs provided the cDNA or gDNA that served as material.

The source is a man between 65 and 85 years old with acute or convalescent COVID-19. The gene calls are TRBV19 and TRBJ2-2, with D perhaps TRBD1 (6 bases). The sequencing sample was made of peripheral blood. CDR3 sequence (DNA): TGTGCCAGTAGTTCTGGACAGACGAACACCGGGGAGCTGTTTTTT. Translation gives CASSSGQTNTGELFF.